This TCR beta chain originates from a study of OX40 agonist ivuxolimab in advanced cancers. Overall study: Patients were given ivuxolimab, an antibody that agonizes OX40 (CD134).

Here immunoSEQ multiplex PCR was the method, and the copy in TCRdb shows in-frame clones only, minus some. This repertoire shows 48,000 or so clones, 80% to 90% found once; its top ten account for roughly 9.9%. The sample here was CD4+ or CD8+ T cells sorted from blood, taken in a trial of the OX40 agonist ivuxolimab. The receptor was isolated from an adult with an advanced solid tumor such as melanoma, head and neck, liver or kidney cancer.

CDR3 sequence reads: CASRETDLYGYTF. The CDR3 bases are TGTGCCAGCAGGGAAACAGATCTCTATGGCTACACCTTC. The chain uses TRBV6-6 and TRBJ1-2; unclear D gene. This CDR3 spans 13 amino acids. V lost 6 bases, J lost 4 bases, and 12 bases lay in between. Germline CDR1 and CDR2: MNHNY and SVGAGI (reference sequence).